The 15 T cell receptor beta chains below were found in one sample sequenced in a study of T-cell reconstitution after alpha-beta-depleted transplantation in children. During its preparation, the TCRbeta library received unique molecular identifiers. From the PCR reads, TCRdb called clonotypes with MiXCR, one entry per CDR3 protein. This sample has about 500,000 distinct CDR3 sequences, with less than 35% found just once. The source was PBMCs from the stem cell graft donor, collected from the stem cell graft. These receptors were collected from a human donor who donated a stem cell graft to a child with aplastic anemia.

The J gene is TRBJ1-1, the V gene TRBV10-3, with D perhaps matching TRBD1 (5 bases). The CDR3 consists of 14 residues. Trimming took 2 bases from V and 4 from J, leaving 11 bases between them. Germline CDR1 is ENHRY and CDR2 is SYGVKD. The CDR3 DNA reads TGTGCCATCAGTGAGAGGCAGGGAAGCACTGAAGCTTTCTTT. Translated, it gives CAISERQGSTEAFF.

This clonotype was picked up a small number of times. The chain employs TRBV7-2 and TRBJ1-2; D is possibly TRBD1 (5 bases). The germline CDR1 and CDR2 sequences are SGHTA and FQGNSA. This CDR3 has 15 residues. V dropped 1 base and J dropped 4 bases, with 13 bases sitting between them. DNA for the CDR3: TGTGCCAGCAGCTTAGAGCCGCGGGGGAGCTATGGCTACACCTTC. Amino acids: CASSLEPRGSYGYTF.

The rearrangement links TRBV9 to TRBJ2-7; TRBD2 matches 13 bases. V lost 3 bases to trimming and J lost 6 bases; unmatched junction nucleotides: 6. Germline V gives CDR1 SGDLS, CDR2 YYNGEE. The CDR3 runs 15 residues. CDR3 residues: CASSASGTSGIEQYF. The DNA of the CDR3 is TGTGCCAGCAGCGCATCCGGGACTAGCGGGATCGAGCAGTACTTC. Together with reference TRBV9 and TRBJ2-7, the CDR3 gives the full variable domain: DSGVTQTPKHLITATGQRVTLRCSPRSGDLSVYWYQQSLDQGLQFLIQYYNGEERAKGNILERFSAQQFPDLHSELNLSSLELGDSALYFCASSASGTSGIEQYFGPGTRLTVT.

The V call is TRBV27, the J call TRBJ2-1; 7 bases match TRBD2. Looked up from germline, CDR1 is MNHEY and CDR2 is SMNVEV (reference sequence). The CDR3 has 14 amino acids. Trimming removed 6 bases from V and 5 bases from J; junction bases left unmatched: 7. CDR3: CASRPLGTNNEQFF. In DNA, the CDR3 is TGTGCCAGCAGGCCCTTGGGGACTAACAATGAGCAGTTCTTC.

V and J are TRBV5-3 and TRBJ1-5; 7 positions match TRBD1. TRBV5-3 has ORF status, its function being uncertain. V lost 4 bases to trimming and J lost 2 bases; unmatched junction nucleotides: 9. The CDR3 length is 16 residues. CDR3: CARSANYRGGNQPQHF. DNA of the CDR3: TGTGCCAGAAGCGCGAACTACAGGGGCGGCAATCAGCCCCAGCATTTT.

In this sample, this clonotype turned up a few times. The CDR3 loop reads CASSWAGSSNQPQHF. CDR3 sequence (DNA): TGTGCCAGCAGTTGGGCGGGCTCTAGCAATCAGCCCCAGCATTTT. V is TRBV12-3 or TRBV12-4 and J is TRBJ1-5; unclear D gene. This CDR3 region has 15 residues. Trimming removed 4 bases at V and 0 bases at J, with 10 bases between.

V usage is TRBV20-1 and J usage is TRBJ1-1, with D unclear. This CDR3 region has 15 residues. Per the germline V gene, CDR1 is DFQATT and CDR2 is SNEGSKA (reference sequence). The V and J ends lost 3 bases and 0 bases respectively, with 14 bases between them. This chain's CDR3 is CSARITGSMNTEAFF. The CDR3 coding sequence is TGCAGTGCTAGGATAACCGGTTCCATGAACACTGAAGCTTTCTTT.

The chain has TRBV5-1 and TRBJ2-5; 14 nucleotides match TRBD2. This CDR3 is 20 amino acids long. Germline V gives CDR1 SGHRS, CDR2 YFSETQ. The trim removed 0 bases at V and 2 bases at J, leaving 12 bases unmatched. Here the CDR3 reads CASSLESGLAGVFEQETQYF. CDR3 DNA: TGCGCCAGCAGCTTGGAGTCGGGACTAGCGGGAGTTTTCGAACAAGAGACCCAGTACTTC.

The rearrangement links TRBV7-3 to TRBJ2-7, with 8 nucleotides matching TRBD1. Germline CDR1 SGHTA, CDR2 FQGTGA. After removal of 5 bases from V and 2 bases from J, the junction contained 8 bases not matched to a gene. The CDR3 consists of 15 residues. CDR3 region: CASSREGTGPYEQYF. DNA for the CDR3: TGTGCCAGCAGCCGAGAAGGGACAGGCCCCTACGAGCAGTACTTC. The full variable domain, its missing parts supplied by reference TRBV7-3 and TRBJ2-7, is GAGVSQTPSNKVTEKGKYVELRCDPISGHTALYWYRQSLGQGPEFLIYFQGTGAADDSGLPNDRFFAVRPEGSVSTLKIQRTERGDSAVYLCASSREGTGPYEQYFGPGTRLTVT.

This clonotype is medium-sized by share. The CDR3 DNA sequence: TGCAGTGCTAGATGGCTAGCGGGAGTGCTCTCCTACAATGAGCAGTTCTTC. This encodes CSARWLAGVLSYNEQFF. The chain employs TRBV20-1 and TRBJ2-1, with 10 nucleotides matching TRBD2. Germline V gene data show CDR1 as DFQATT and CDR2 as SNEGSKA (reference sequence). The V gene end was trimmed by 2 bases and the J gene end by 0 bases; junction bases not matched to a gene: 7. The CDR3 loop spans 17 amino acids.

In its sample, this clonotype was seen once. The CDR3 sequence: CASSQGLTGANVLTF. The CDR3 region has the DNA TGTGCCAGCAGTCAAGGGCTTACGGGGGCCAACGTCCTGACTTTC. The chain joins TRBV6-1 to TRBJ2-6; D is undetermined. This CDR3 spans 15 amino acids. The germline V gene encodes CDR1 MNHNS and CDR2 SASEGT. The germline V and J ends were trimmed by 5 bases and 4 bases, with 12 bases remaining between them.

The sample holds a few counts of this clonotype. The V and J genes are TRBV14 and TRBJ2-1; D tentatively reads TRBD1 or TRBD2 (7 bases each). Per germline, CDR1 SGHDN and CDR2 FVKESK. The CDR3 is made up of 16 amino acids. V lost 5 bases, J lost 7 bases, and 21 bases lay in between. The CDR3 is CASSYGQVGTMNEQFF. The CDR3 DNA follows: TGTGCCAGCAGCTATGGACAGGTGGGGACTATGAATGAGCAGTTCTTC.

In this sample, this clonotype turned up a few times. The V gene is TRBV5-1, the J gene TRBJ1-1; 8 bases align to TRBD1. Trimming took 4 bases from V and 7 from J; bases not matched to a gene: 9. CDR1 and CDR2 from the germline V gene are SGHRS and YFSETQ. The CDR3 totals 14 residues. In DNA, the CDR3 is TGCGCCAGCAGCCCCCTCGGGACAGGCGTTGAAGCTTTCTTT. Protein product: CASSPLGTGVEAFF. The full variable domain, in which reference TRBV5-1 and TRBJ1-1 provide the parts outside the CDR3, is KAGVTQTPRYLIKTRGQQVTLSCSPISGHRSVSWYQQTPGQGLQFLFEYFSETQRNKGNFPGRFSGRQFSNSRSEMNVSTLELGDSALYLCASSPLGTGVEAFFGQGTRLTVV.

The chain employs TRBV29-1 and TRBJ1-1, with 7 bases lining up with TRBD1. This CDR3 region has 15 residues. From germline, CDR1 is SQVTM and CDR2 ANQGSEA. With 4 bases clipped from V and 1 base from J, the junction kept 9 bases outside the gene matches. CDR3: CSVAVDRVENTEAFF. The CDR3 bases are TGCAGCGTTGCGGTAGACAGGGTGGAGAACACTGAAGCTTTCTTT.

The J gene is TRBJ1-5, the V gene TRBV27, with D unclear. The V and J ends lost 3 bases and 2 bases respectively, with 8 bases between them. This CDR3 spans 14 amino acids. Germline values: CDR1 MNHEY, CDR2 SMNVEV (reference sequence). CDR3 amino acids: CASSFLDGNQPQHF. The DNA of the CDR3 is TGTGCCAGCAGTTTTTTGGACGGCAATCAGCCCCAGCATTTT.